These 4 T cell receptor beta chains share one sample of origin, sequenced in a study of control samples from healthy donors and cancer patients. The data were produced by immunoSEQ multiplex PCR, yet TCRdb's version contains in-frame clones alone and is incomplete. The sample contains about 40,000 clones, 92% of which appear only once. Material: blood. The source of these receptors is a woman in her 50s in good health.

CDR3 coding DNA: TGCAGTGCTACTGACAGGGATGTAAACGAGCAGTACTTC. Protein product: CSATDRDVNEQYF. V is TRBV20-1 and J is TRBJ2-7; TRBD1 aligns across 7 bases. From germline, CDR1 is DFQATT and CDR2 SNEGSKA (reference sequence). The CDR3 is 13 amino acids. V lost 4 bases to trimming and J lost 5 bases; unmatched junction nucleotides: 8.

The table lists this clone with a count of one. The chain couples TRBV7-9 to TRBJ2-1; tentative D call: TRBD1 (6 bases). The CDR3 sequence is 15 residues long. Germline CDR1 reads SEHNR; CDR2 reads FQNEAQ (reference sequence). V lost 5 bases and J lost 2, with 13 bases in between. The CDR3 DNA reads as TGTGCCAGCAGCCGGACAGCCCAGACCTACAATGAGCAGTTCTTC. This codes for CASSRTAQTYNEQFF.

This chain uses TRBV7-2 with TRBJ1-5, with TRBD1 matching 7 bases. V trimming: 5 bases; J trimming: 3 bases; junction bases outside the gene matches: 7. This CDR3 is 15 amino acids long. The germline gives CDR1 SGHTA, CDR2 FQGNSA. The CDR3 bases are TGTGCCAGCAGCGCCCGGACAGGTCACAATCAGCCCCAGCATTTT. This codes for CASSARTGHNQPQHF.

V usage is TRBV28 and J usage is TRBJ2-7; the D is unclear. Looked up from germline, CDR1 is MDHEN and CDR2 is SYDVKM. The ends were cut back, 4 bases at V and 3 bases at J, with 10 bases in the middle. This CDR3 has 13 residues. The CDR3 region is CASSSYSYYEQYF. CDR3 nucleotide sequence: TGTGCCAGCAGTTCCTACAGCTACTACGAGCAGTACTTC.